The 7 T cell receptor beta chains listed next were all sequenced from one sample in a study of cytomegalovirus exposure and HLA in healthy donors. Only in-frame clones appear in the TCRdb table, and some are missing; sequencing was by immunoSEQ multiplex PCR. Here the sample spans about 56,000 clones, 90% to 95% being singletons. The sequencing sample was made of PBMCs. The receptors stem from a young woman in good health and CMV-seropositive.

The chain employs TRBV6-1 and TRBJ1-1, with 10 positions matching TRBD1. This CDR3 comprises 15 residues. The V segment lost 7 bases and the J segment 7 bases; nucleotides outside the gene matches: 12. CDR1 and CDR2 from the germline V gene are MNHNS and SASEGT. CDR3 DNA sequence: TGTGCCAGCAAAGAAAAGGACAGGGGGGTTAGTGAAGCTTTCTTT. It is translated as CASKEKDRGVSEAFF.

This sequence joins TRBV5-6 and TRBJ2-7; TRBD1 agrees at 7 bases. The CDR3 is made up of 16 amino acids. Unmatched junction bases numbered 8, after V lost 0 bases and J lost 2 bases. Germline assignment: CDR1 SGHDT and CDR2 YYEEEE. The CDR3 protein is CASSLVGQTETYEQYF. CDR3 sequence (DNA): TGTGCCAGCAGCTTGGTGGGACAGACGGAAACCTACGAGCAGTACTTC.

V gene TRBV11-3 combines with J gene TRBJ2-2; TRBD1 might be the D (6 bases). V was trimmed by 5 bases and J by 5 bases, leaving 15 bases between them. The CDR3 is 15 amino acids. Per the germline V gene, CDR1 is SGHNT and CDR2 is YENEEA. The CDR3 here is CASSDKEGGTGELFF. The CDR3 region has the DNA TGTGCCAGCAGCGACAAAGAAGGGGGTACCGGGGAGCTGTTTTTT.

The CDR3 sequence: CASIEGGGWNEQFF. CDR3 coding DNA: TGTGCCAGCATCGAAGGGGGCGGATGGAATGAGCAGTTCTTC. The chain recombines TRBV6-1 with TRBJ2-1; 7 bases are a match to TRBD1. The V segment lost 7 bases and the J segment 7 bases; nucleotides outside the gene matches: 10. Germline lookup yields CDR1 MNHNS and CDR2 SASEGT. The CDR3 is 14 amino acids.

The genes are TRBV6-5 and TRBJ2-1; 10 bases map to TRBD2. Trimming at V came to 6 bases and at J to 4 bases, leaving 6 bases not matched to a gene. The CDR3 runs 15 residues. Germline assignment: CDR1 MNHEY and CDR2 SVGAGI. CDR3 loop: CASRASGGPYNEQFF. Here the CDR3 DNA reads TGTGCCAGCAGGGCTAGCGGGGGTCCTTACAATGAGCAGTTCTTC.

The rearrangement joins TRBV27 to TRBJ1-4, with D possibly being TRBD1 (5 bases). The CDR3 spans 16 residues. Per the germline V gene, CDR1 is MNHEY and CDR2 is SMNVEV (reference sequence). Trimming took 1 base from V and 8 from J, leaving 17 bases between them. The CDR3 DNA sequence: TGTGCCAGCAGTTTATGGCCTGCCGGGGGAGGGGAAAAACTGTTTTTT. Translated: CASSLWPAGGGEKLFF. Full variable domain (outside the CDR3, taken from reference TRBV27 and TRBJ1-4): EAQVTQNPRYLITVTGKKLTVTCSQNMNHEYMSWYRQDPGLGLRQIYYSMNVEVTDKGDVPEGYKVSRKEKRNFPLILESPSPNQTSLYFCASSLWPAGGGEKLFFGSGTQLSVL.

The genes are TRBV2 and TRBJ2-7; maybe TRBD1 (5 bases). The germline V and J ends were trimmed by 8 bases and 2 bases, with 16 bases remaining between them. Looked up from germline, CDR1 is SNHLY and CDR2 is FYNNEI. This CDR3 has 14 amino acids. The CDR3 nucleotides are TGTGCCAGCGGGGCCAGCCAGGTAGCCTACGAGCAGTACTTC. Protein sequence: CASGASQVAYEQYF. Full variable domain (missing parts from reference TRBV2 and TRBJ2-7): EPEVTQTPSHQVTQMGQEVILRCVPISNHLYFYWYRQILGQKVEFLVSFYNNEISEKSEIFDDQFSVERPDGSNFTLKIRSTKLEDSAMYFCASGASQVAYEQYFGPGTRLTVT.